These T cell receptor beta chains were read from a single sample in a study of breast tumors, draining lymph nodes, adjacent tissues. TCRdb itself ran the multiplex PCR reads through MiXCR, one entry per CDR3 protein. The sample records tens of thousands of distinct CDR3 sequences, roughly 28% being singletons. Sequenced material: axillary lymph node tissue. These receptor sequences come from a female donor with breast cancer. Some clones in this sample may be carry-over from other donors' samples. The CDR3 runs from the conserved cysteine through the conserved F or W. The D gene is left open where the match is weak. Clone sizes are given selectively: once, few, many, or a class where the clone is expanded.

v_gene	d_gene	j_gene	abundance	CDR3nt	CDR3aa
TRBV7-2	TRBD2	TRBJ2-2	many	TGTGCCAGCAGTTCGTCAGGCGGGAGAGCCGGGGAGCTGTTTTTT	CASSSSGGRAGELFF
TRBV6-5	TRBD2	TRBJ2-7	many	TGTGCCAGCAGTTTTAGCGGGAAGGGCGAGCAGTACTTC	CASSFSGKGEQYF
TRBV20-1	.	TRBJ2-2	.	TGCAGTGCTCGAGGGCCTTTGACCGGGGAGCTGTTGTTT	CSARGPLTGELLF
TRBV13	.	TRBJ1-6	medium-sized	TGTGCCTCCCGCCCAGGGAGTGATTCACCCCTCCACTTT	CASRPGSDSPLHF
TRBV20-1	TRBD1	TRBJ1-5	.	TGCAGTGCTTCCGGGACTAGCGGGAGTGAAGTGAGATCTGGGGACAGAAGGGGTCAGCCCCAGCATTTT	CSASGTSGSEVRSGDRRGQPQHF
TRBV5-5	.	TRBJ1-6	many	TGTGCCAGCAGCTCCACCTATAATTCACCCCTCCACTTT	CASSSTYNSPLHF
TRBV2	TRBD1	TRBJ2-1	many	TGTGCCAGCAATTTCGGACAGGGGAGCGATGAGCAGTTCTTC	CASNFGQGSDEQFF
TRBV7-2	.	TRBJ2-5	many	TGTGCCAGCAGCTTAATAGCTTTAGAGACCCAGTACTTC	CASSLIALETQYF
TRBV6-1	TRBD1	TRBJ2-5	many	TGTGCCAGCAGACCGACAGGGAAGGAGACCCAGTACTTC	CASRPTGKETQYF
TRBV25-1	TRBD1	TRBJ1-2	many	TGTGCCAGCAGTGAATATACGGACAGGGAATACACCTTC	CASSEYTDREYTF
TRBV19	.	TRBJ1-2	many	TGTGCCAGTAGTATAGCCTACGGGGGCGTATATGGCTACACCTTC	CASSIAYGGVYGYTF
TRBV6-5	TRBD1	TRBJ1-1	few	TGTGCCAGCAGACTCAGGGGGGAGGGAACTTTCTTT	CASRLRGEGTFF
TRBV4-1	.	TRBJ1-6	once	TGCGCCAGCAGCCAATCGTTGGGGAGGAATTCACCCCTCCACTTT	CASSQSLGRNSPLHF
TRBV7-2	.	TRBJ2-5	many	TGTGCCAGCAGCTTTGGTCGGCCCCAAGAGACCCAGTACTTC	CASSFGRPQETQYF
TRBV11-2	.	TRBJ1-5	many	TGTGCCAGCAGCTTAGACAGGGGCGTCAATCAGCCCCAGCATTTT	CASSLDRGVNQPQHF
TRBV9	.	TRBJ2-3	many	TGTGCCAGCAGCGAGACAGTAACTAGCACAGATACGCAGTATTTT	CASSETVTSTDTQYF
TRBV20-1	.	TRBJ2-2	many	TGCAGTGCTAGGACCCCACCCGGGGAGCTGTTTTTT	CSARTPPGELFF
TRBV7-2	TRBD1	TRBJ2-7	.	TGTGCCAGCAGCTTATCCGCTTTGGGACAGAGTTCCTACGAGCAGTACTTC	CASSLSALGQSSYEQYF
TRBV18	.	TRBJ2-2	.	TGTGCCAGCTCGGAGACTAGCGGGGAGCTGTTTTTT	CASSETSGELFF
TRBV12-3/TRBV12-4	TRBD1	TRBJ1-4	many	TGTGCCAGCAGTCCGGGTCGGACAGGAAACAATGAAAAACTGTTTTTT	CASSPGRTGNNEKLFF
TRBV7-9	.	TRBJ2-2	.	TGTGCCAGCAGCTTATCCGGGAGCACCGGGGAGCCGTTTTTT	CASSLSGSTGEPFF
TRBV11-2	.	TRBJ1-3	.	TGTGCCAGCAGCTTCGACGAGGGGACCACCATATATTTT	CASSFDEGTTIYF
TRBV29-1	.	TRBJ2-2	.	TGCAGCGTTGAGAAATCAACGTGGGGACAGAACACCGGGGAGCTGTTTTTT	CSVEKSTWGQNTGELFF
TRBV9	.	TRBJ1-2	many	TGTGCCAGCAGCGTGCCCCTCGTGGATGGAAACTATGGCTACACCTTC	CASSVPLVDGNYGYTF
TRBV5-1	.	TRBJ2-5	.	TGCGCCAGCAGCCCTGGGACCGGCCAAGACACCCAGTACTTC	CASSPGTGQDTQYF
TRBV7-2	TRBD1	TRBJ2-7	many	TGTGCCAGCAGCTTAGATGGGACAGGGGTGTACGAGCAGTACTTC	CASSLDGTGVYEQYF
TRBV7-9	.	TRBJ2-5	many	TGTGCCAGCAGCCGTTTGGGCGGGGAGACCCAGTACTTC	CASSRLGGETQYF
TRBV12-3/TRBV12-4	.	TRBJ1-4	many	TGTGCCAGCAGCCGCAGGGCTACTAATGAAAAACTGTTTTTT	CASSRRATNEKLFF
TRBV25-1	.	TRBJ1-4	.	TGTGCCAGCAGTGACGGATCCAATGAGAAACTGTTTTTT	CASSDGSNEKLFF
TRBV6-5	TRBD1	TRBJ1-1	.	TGTGCCAGCAGTTACTCGAAGCAGGGGGACACTGAAGCTTTCTTT	CASSYSKQGDTEAFF
TRBV12-3/TRBV12-4	TRBD2	TRBJ2-3	many	TGTGCCAGCAGTCCTATGACTAGCGTGCCAGATACGCAGTATTTT	CASSPMTSVPDTQYF
TRBV10-2	.	TRBJ1-3	.	TGCGCCAGCAGTATAACGGGGGATACAGGAGGCACCATATATTTT	CASSITGDTGGTIYF
TRBV4-1	.	TRBJ2-7	many	TGCGCCAGCAGCCCCGTCGGCGGGGCCTACGAGCAGTACTTC	CASSPVGGAYEQYF
TRBV28	.	TRBJ1-3	many	TGTGCCAGCAAAATGTGGGCGGGAAACACCATATATTTT	CASKMWAGNTIYF
TRBV12-3/TRBV12-4	.	TRBJ1-5	.	TGCGCCAGCGGTCCCGACAGGCAGCCCCAGCATTTT	CASGPDRQPQHF
TRBV6-6	TRBD2	TRBJ2-3	many	TGTGCCAGCTCCGTACTAGCGGGAGGGGTTGGCACAGATACGCAGTATTTT	CASSVLAGGVGTDTQYF
TRBV11-2	.	TRBJ2-3	many	TGTGCCAGCAGCCACTACTCCGGGAAGGAGCAAGATACGCAGTATTTT	CASSHYSGKEQDTQYF
TRBV20-1	.	TRBJ1-1	few	TGCAGTGCTAGAGGATATCTCGATATGGGACTGGGGGACACTGAAGCTTTCTTT	CSARGYLDMGLGDTEAFF
TRBV12-3/TRBV12-4	.	TRBJ1-1	few	TGTGCCAGCAGTTTTCACAGGGACACTGAAGCTTTCTTT	CASSFHRDTEAFF